These 13 T cell receptor beta chains originate from one sample sequenced in a study of shared clonotypes between healthy human individuals. The assay was immunoSEQ multiplex PCR, and TCRdb's table has in-frame clones only and misses some. The sample lists around 1.1 million clones, 78% occurring once. Input material: memory CD4+ T cells from PBMCs. Subset defined: CD45RA-negative fraction. The receptors here all came from a man aged 18 to 30 in good health. Some clones in this sample may be carry-over from other donors' samples.

The chain couples TRBV28 to TRBJ2-7, with D possibly being TRBD1 (5 bases). This CDR3 has 13 residues. Trimming removed 8 bases at V and 0 bases at J, with 11 bases between. The germline V gene encodes CDR1 MDHEN and CDR2 SYDVKM. The chain's CDR3 is CASQDDSSYEQYF. The CDR3 DNA sequence: TGTGCCAGCCAAGATGACAGCTCCTACGAGCAGTACTTC.

The chain combines TRBV28 with TRBJ1-1; D remains unclear. Per the germline V gene, CDR1 is MDHEN and CDR2 is SYDVKM. CDR3 length equals 14 residues. V lost 6 bases to trimming and J lost 4 bases, with 15 bases between them. The DNA for the CDR3 is TGTGCCAGCAGGAGGGCCGCGAGGCTCACTGAAGCTTTCTTT. Residues: CASRRAARLTEAFF.

This sequence joins TRBV7-3 and TRBJ2-1; 8 nucleotides agree with TRBD2. Germline V CDR1 and CDR2: SGHTA, FQGTGA. The CDR3 sequence is 16 residues long. J was trimmed by 5 bases and V by 4 bases; bases with no gene match: 10. The CDR3 DNA reads TGTGCCAGCAGCTACTTAGCGGGACTGGGACACAATGAGCAGTTCTTC. This gives the protein CASSYLAGLGHNEQFF.

V gene TRBV11-3 combines with J gene TRBJ2-2, with 9 bases identical to TRBD2. The junction had 12 bases not matched to a gene; V was cut back by 3 bases and J by 7 bases. Looked up from germline, CDR1 is SGHNT and CDR2 is YENEEA. This CDR3 is 17 amino acids long. The CDR3 region is CASSFDVAGENGGELFF. For the CDR3, the DNA is TGTGCCAGCAGCTTCGACGTAGCGGGAGAAAACGGCGGGGAGCTGTTTTTT.

The chain is built from TRBV28 and TRBJ1-5, with D possibly TRBD1 on 5 matching bases. V shed 2 bases and J shed 4 bases, with 15 bases lying between them. The germline gives CDR1 MDHEN, CDR2 SYDVKM. There are 16 residues in the CDR3. Here the CDR3 reads CASSLTGVLRNQPQHF. The CDR3 nucleotides read TGTGCCAGCAGTTTAACAGGAGTGCTGAGGAATCAGCCCCAGCATTTT.

This chain joins TRBV28 and TRBJ1-2; TRBD1 matches at 8 bases. Germline lookup yields CDR1 MDHEN and CDR2 SYDVKM. J was trimmed by 4 bases and V by 6 bases; bases with no gene match: 4. There are 13 residues in the CDR3. The CDR3 DNA is TGTGCCAGCAGAGCAGGGGGCGTCTATGGCTACACCTTC. Amino acid sequence: CASRAGGVYGYTF.

The V gene is TRBV9, the J gene TRBJ2-5, with a weak D call TRBD2 (6 bases). The germline gives CDR1 SGDLS, CDR2 YYNGEE. The CDR3 runs to 16 residues. Trimming took 0 bases from V and 4 from J, leaving 16 bases between them. The CDR3 bases are TGTGCCAGCAGCGTAGGAACTCCGGCTAGCGCAGAGACCCAGTACTTC. Residues: CASSVGTPASAETQYF.

The CDR3 DNA follows: TGTGCCAGCATCCCCAGGCGCTCTGGGGCCAACGTCCTGACTTTC. This sequence encodes CASIPRRSGANVLTF. The V call is TRBV28, the J call TRBJ2-6; D remains ambiguous. Germline V gene sequence: CDR1 MDHEN, CDR2 SYDVKM. The germline V and J ends were trimmed by 7 bases and 0 bases, with 10 bases remaining between them. This CDR3 region has 15 residues.

This clone has more than one count but fewer than ten. The V gene is TRBV6-1, the J gene TRBJ2-7, with unresolved D. Germline lookup yields CDR1 MNHNS and CDR2 SASEGT. The CDR3 runs 15 residues. V was clipped by 11 bases and J by 3 bases, with 23 bases between them. The CDR3 coding sequence is TGTGCCCTCAGTTCGATTTCTCGTACCAACTACGAGCAGTACTTC. Translation: CALSSISRTNYEQYF.

As regards this clone: This sample also contains other DNA sequences that code for the same CDR3. V and J are TRBV2 and TRBJ1-1; D might be TRBD1 (6 bases). V lost 6 bases and J 2 bases, leaving 7 bases between the germline ends. CDR1 is SNHLY, CDR2 FYNNEI, per germline. This CDR3 has 12 residues. This CDR3 reads CASRDSNTEAFF. In nucleotides, the CDR3 is TGTGCCAGCAGGGACAGCAACACTGAAGCTTTCTTT.

Points on this clone: A read error may explain this, as a much larger clone is one base away. CDR3 residues: CAWAGRRNSPLHF. In DNA form, the CDR3 reads TGTGCCTGGGCGGGACGGCGCAATTCACCCCTCCACTTT. The chain recombines TRBV30 with TRBJ1-6; D perhaps matches TRBD1 (5 bases). This CDR3 region has 13 residues. Trimming left V 5 bases short and J 7 bases short, with 12 bases between. Germline assignment: CDR1 GTSNPN and CDR2 SVGIG (reference sequence).

This chain links TRBV7-2 with TRBJ1-5; no clear D. Germline V gene sequence: CDR1 SGHTA, CDR2 FQGNSA. CDR3 length equals 13 residues. V dropped 6 bases and J dropped 7 bases, with 13 bases sitting between them. CDR3 protein: CASSTGWGQPQHF. The CDR3 coding sequence is TGTGCCAGCAGTACTGGGTGGGGACAGCCCCAGCATTTT. The variable domain in full, completed from reference TRBV7-2 and TRBJ1-5, reads GAGVSQSPSNKVTEKGKDVELRCDPISGHTALYWYRQSLGQGLEFLIYFQGNSAPDKSGLPSDRFSAERTGGSVSTLTIQRTQQEDSAVYLCASSTGWGQPQHFGDGTRLSIL.

The chain combines TRBV6-1 with TRBJ1-5; D might be TRBD1 (5 bases). Trimming cost V 0 bases and J 7 bases, with 13 bases left between them. The CDR3 contains 15 residues. CDR1 is MNHNS, CDR2 SASEGT, per germline. In DNA form, the CDR3 reads TGTGCCAGCAGTGAAGCGCCGTCCGGGGGACAGCCCCAGCATTTT. Translation: CASSEAPSGGQPQHF.